This T cell receptor (beta chain) was profiled in a study of cytomegalovirus exposure and HLA in healthy donors. General study findings and limits: The tendency of first-cohort TCR clusters to co-occur in the 90 to 150 validation repertoires emerged from a later analysis. Across donors, most TCRs were seen rarely, yet some public ones were widespread.

The approximately 120-subject validation cohort, separate from the roughly 700-subject first cohort, included the donors. A word on this clone: Its target is unknown.

Sequencing was performed with immunoSEQ multiplex PCR; in TCRdb, only in-frame clones are kept and a portion is missing. The sample includes around 170,000 clones, 85% seen only once; the top ten take around a sixth. CDR3 size: 15 residues. The ends were cut back, 4 bases at V and 1 base at J, with 14 bases in the middle. The germline CDR1 and CDR2 sequences are MGHDK and SYGVNS. Sequencing input: PBMCs. The source is a man aged 18 to 30 in good health and CMV-seropositive. V is TRBV25-1 and J is TRBJ2-7; tentative D call: TRBD2 (6 bases). CDR3 sequence: CASSGFGGESYEQYF. Written as DNA, the CDR3 is TGTGCCAGCAGTGGTTTCGGGGGAGAGTCCTACGAGCAGTACTTC.